This TCR beta chain was identified during a study of shared clonotypes between healthy human individuals. On the study more broadly: CD4 naive and CD4 memory each took three plates per donor, while CD8 naive took two and CD8 memory one.

To note about this clone: Relative to the germline gene, one junction end is altered; a read error may explain this.

Every donor was a Caucasian adult from Nashville, Tennessee. This CDR3 has 16 residues. Germline V gives CDR1 SGHTA, CDR2 FQGNSA. Sequencing used immunoSEQ multiplex PCR; TCRdb keeps in-frame clones, though not all of them. The repertoire includes millions of clones, roughly 95% of them detected once, and 0.1% to 0.15% sits in the top ten. This sequence was found in a man in his late teens or twenties in good health. The gene calls are TRBV7-2 and TRBJ2-1, with TRBD2 identical over 9 bases. Sequenced input: naive CD4+ T cells sorted from blood. The subset was: CD45RA+ positively selected. The CDR3 reads CASSLAASGAYNEQFF. The CDR3 DNA sequence: TGTGCCAGCAGCCTAGCGGCTAGCGGGGCCTACAATGAGCAGTTCTTC.